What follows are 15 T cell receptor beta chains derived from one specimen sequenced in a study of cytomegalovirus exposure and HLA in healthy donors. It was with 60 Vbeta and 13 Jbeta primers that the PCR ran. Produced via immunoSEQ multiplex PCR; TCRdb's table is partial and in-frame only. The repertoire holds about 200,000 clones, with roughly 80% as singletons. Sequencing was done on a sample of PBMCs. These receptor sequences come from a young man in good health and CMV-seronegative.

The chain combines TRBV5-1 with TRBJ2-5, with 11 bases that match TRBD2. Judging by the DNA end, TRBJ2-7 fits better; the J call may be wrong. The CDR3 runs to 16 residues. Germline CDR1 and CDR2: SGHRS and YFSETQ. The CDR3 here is CASSRETSGVSYEQYF. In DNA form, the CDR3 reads TGCGCCAGCAGCCGGGAGACTAGCGGGGTTTCCTACGAGCAGTACTTC.

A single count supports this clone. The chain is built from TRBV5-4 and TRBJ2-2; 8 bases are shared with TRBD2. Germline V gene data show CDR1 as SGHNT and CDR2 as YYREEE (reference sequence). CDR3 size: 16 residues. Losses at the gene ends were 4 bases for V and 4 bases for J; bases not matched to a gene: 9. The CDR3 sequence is CASSPPAGGPTGELFF. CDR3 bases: TGTGCCAGCAGCCCCCCCGCGGGGGGTCCCACCGGGGAGCTGTTTTTT.

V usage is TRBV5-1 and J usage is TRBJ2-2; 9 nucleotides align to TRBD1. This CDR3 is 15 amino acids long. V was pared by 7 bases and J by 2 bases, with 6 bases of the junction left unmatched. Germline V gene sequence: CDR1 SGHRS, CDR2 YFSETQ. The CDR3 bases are TGCGCCAGCTCCGGGGGACAGGGCAACACCGGGGAGCTGTTTTTT. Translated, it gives CASSGGQGNTGELFF.

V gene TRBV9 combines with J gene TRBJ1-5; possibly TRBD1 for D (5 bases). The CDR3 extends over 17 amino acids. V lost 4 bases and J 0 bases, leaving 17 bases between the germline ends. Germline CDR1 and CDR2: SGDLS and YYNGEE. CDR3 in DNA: TGTGCCAGCAGCCCCCCCAGGGCCGATTATAGCAATCAGCCCCAGCATTTT. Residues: CASSPPRADYSNQPQHF.

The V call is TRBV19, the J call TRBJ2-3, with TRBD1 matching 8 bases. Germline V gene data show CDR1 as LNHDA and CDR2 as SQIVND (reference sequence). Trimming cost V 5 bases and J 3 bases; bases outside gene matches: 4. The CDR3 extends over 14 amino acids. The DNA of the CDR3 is TGTGCCAGTAGTCGGCAGGGGGCGACAGATACGCAGTATTTT. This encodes CASSRQGATDTQYF.

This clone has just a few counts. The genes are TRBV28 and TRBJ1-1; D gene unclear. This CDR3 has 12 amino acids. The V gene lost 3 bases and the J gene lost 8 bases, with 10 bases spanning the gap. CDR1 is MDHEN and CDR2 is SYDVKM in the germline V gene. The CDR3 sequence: CASSFGIGEAFF. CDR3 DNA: TGTGCCAGCAGTTTCGGAATCGGGGAAGCTTTCTTT.

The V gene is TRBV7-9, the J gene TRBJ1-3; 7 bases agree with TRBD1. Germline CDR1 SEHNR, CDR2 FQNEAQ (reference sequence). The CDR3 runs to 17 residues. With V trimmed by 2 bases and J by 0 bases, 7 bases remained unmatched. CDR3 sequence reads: CASSLPGRGNSGNTIYF. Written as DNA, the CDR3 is TGTGCCAGCAGCTTACCGGGCAGGGGGAACTCTGGAAACACCATATATTTT.

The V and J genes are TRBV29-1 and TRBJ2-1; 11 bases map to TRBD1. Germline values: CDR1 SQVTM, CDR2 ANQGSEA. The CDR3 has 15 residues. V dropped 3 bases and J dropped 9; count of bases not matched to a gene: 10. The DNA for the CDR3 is TGCAGCGTTGACCCCCCGGGGACAGGGGGAAGTGAGCAGTTCTTC. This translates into CSVDPPGTGGSEQFF.

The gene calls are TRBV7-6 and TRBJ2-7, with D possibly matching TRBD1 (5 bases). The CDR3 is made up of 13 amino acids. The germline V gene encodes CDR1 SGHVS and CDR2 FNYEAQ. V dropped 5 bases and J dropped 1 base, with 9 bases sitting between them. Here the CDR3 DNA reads TGTGCCAGCAGCCCTGACAGATCCTACGAGCAGTACTTC. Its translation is CASSPDRSYEQYF. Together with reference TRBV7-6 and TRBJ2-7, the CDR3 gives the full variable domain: GAGVSQSPRYKVTKRGQDVALRCDPISGHVSLYWYRQALGQGPEFLTYFNYEAQQDKSGLPNDRFSAERPEGSISTLTIQRTEQRDSAMYRCASSPDRSYEQYFGPGTRLTVT.

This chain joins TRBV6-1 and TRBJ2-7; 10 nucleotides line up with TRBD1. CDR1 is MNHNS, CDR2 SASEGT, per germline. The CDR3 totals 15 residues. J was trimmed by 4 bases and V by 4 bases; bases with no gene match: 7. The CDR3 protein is CASSATTGGSYEQYF. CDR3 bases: TGTGCCAGCAGTGCGACGACAGGGGGCTCGTACGAGCAGTACTTC.

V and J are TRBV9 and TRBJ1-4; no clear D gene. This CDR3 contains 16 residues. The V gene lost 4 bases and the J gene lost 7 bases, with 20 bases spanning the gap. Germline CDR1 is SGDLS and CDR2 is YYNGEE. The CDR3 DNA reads TGTGCCAGCAGCCCCGATGGGCGGGGTGTGAGTGAAAAACTGTTTTTT. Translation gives CASSPDGRGVSEKLFF. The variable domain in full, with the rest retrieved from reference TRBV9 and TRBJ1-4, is DSGVTQTPKHLITATGQRVTLRCSPRSGDLSVYWYQQSLDQGLQFLIQYYNGEERAKGNILERFSAQQFPDLHSELNLSSLELGDSALYFCASSPDGRGVSEKLFFGSGTQLSVL.

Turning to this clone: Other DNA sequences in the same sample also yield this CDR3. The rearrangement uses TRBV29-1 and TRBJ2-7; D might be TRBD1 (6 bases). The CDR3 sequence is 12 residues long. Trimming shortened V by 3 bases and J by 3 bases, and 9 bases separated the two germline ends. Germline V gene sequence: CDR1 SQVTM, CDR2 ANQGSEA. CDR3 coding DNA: TGCAGCGTTGAGACGGACAGCTACGAGCAGTACTTC. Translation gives CSVETDSYEQYF.

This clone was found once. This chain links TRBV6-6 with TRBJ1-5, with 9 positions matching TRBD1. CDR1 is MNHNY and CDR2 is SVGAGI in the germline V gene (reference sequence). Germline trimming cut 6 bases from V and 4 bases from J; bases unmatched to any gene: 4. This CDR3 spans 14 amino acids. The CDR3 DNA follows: TGTGCCAGCAGCCCGGGACAGGGAAATCAGCCCCAGCATTTT. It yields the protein CASSPGQGNQPQHF.

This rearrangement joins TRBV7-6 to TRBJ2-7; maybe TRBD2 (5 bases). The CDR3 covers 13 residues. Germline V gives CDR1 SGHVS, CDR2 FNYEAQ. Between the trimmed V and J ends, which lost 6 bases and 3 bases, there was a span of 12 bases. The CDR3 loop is CASSPRDNYEQYF. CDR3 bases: TGTGCCAGCAGTCCCCGGGATAACTACGAGCAGTACTTC.

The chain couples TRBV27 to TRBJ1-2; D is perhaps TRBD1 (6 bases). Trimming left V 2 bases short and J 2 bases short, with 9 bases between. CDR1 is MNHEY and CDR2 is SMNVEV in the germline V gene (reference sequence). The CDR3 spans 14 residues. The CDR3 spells CASSLGQTNYGYTF. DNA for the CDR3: TGTGCCAGCAGTTTAGGACAGACAAACTATGGCTACACCTTC.